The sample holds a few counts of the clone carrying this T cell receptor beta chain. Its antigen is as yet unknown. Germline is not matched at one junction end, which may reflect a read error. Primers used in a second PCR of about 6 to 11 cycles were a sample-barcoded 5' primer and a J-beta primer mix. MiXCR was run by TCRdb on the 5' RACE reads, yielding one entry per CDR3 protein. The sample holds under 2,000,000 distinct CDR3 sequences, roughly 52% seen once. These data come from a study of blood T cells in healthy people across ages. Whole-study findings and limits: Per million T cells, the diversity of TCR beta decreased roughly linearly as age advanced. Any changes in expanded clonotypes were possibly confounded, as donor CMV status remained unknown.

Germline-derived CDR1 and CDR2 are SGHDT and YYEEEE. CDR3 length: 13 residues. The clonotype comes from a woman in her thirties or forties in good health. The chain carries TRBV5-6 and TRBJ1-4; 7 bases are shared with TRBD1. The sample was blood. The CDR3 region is CASSLDRNEKLFF. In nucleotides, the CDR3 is TGTGCCAGCAGTTTGGACAGGAATGAAAAACTGTTTTTT.